The clone carrying this T cell receptor (beta chain) was observed a single time. This sample is part of a study of blood T cell repertoires in COVID-19. For the study at large: In each case, the material was cDNA or gDNA derived from T cells, B-cell-depleted T cells, or PBMCs.

The CDR3 has 11 amino acids. Trimming shortened V by 6 bases and J by 10 bases, and 10 bases separated the two germline ends. The V gene's germline CDR1 is MDHEN and CDR2 SYDVKM. Some clones are missing from TCRdb's copy, which holds only in-frame ones; the method was immunoSEQ multiplex PCR. The sample includes 300,000 to 350,000 clones, almost 90% seen only once; the top ten take approximately 1%. Sequencing was carried out using PBMCs or T cells enriched from blood (not recorded which). The source of this sequence is a woman in her 30s who had been exposed to COVID-19. The rearrangement links TRBV28 to TRBJ2-1; weak D call: TRBD2 (5 bases). The CDR3 coding sequence is TGTGCCAGCAGCCGGGAACCCGAGCAGTTCTTC. Amino acids: CASSREPEQFF.